These T cell receptor beta chains were read from a single sample in a study of siplizumab effects on memory and regulatory T cells. The repertoire was sequenced with immunoSEQ multiplex PCR; TCRdb's copy has only in-frame clones and lacks some. The table has 99,000 or so clones, about 93% seen once; the top ten hold around 0.29%. The sample taken for sequencing was CD4+ T cells sorted from blood. These receptors came from a human donor in good health. CDR3s include the opening cysteine and the closing phenylalanine or tryptophan. The order of the fields is D gene, clone size, J gene, V gene, CDR3 length, CDR3 protein, CDR3 DNA. D genes are given only for firm matches. Only some rows state a clone size, as once, few, many or a class for expanded clones.

D: TRBD1
size: -
J: TRBJ2-1
V: TRBV6-4
length: 12
CDR3: CASSPQGDEQFF
DNA: TGTGCCAGCAGTCCACAGGGGGATGAGCAGTTCTTC

D: TRBD1
size: once
J: TRBJ2-3
V: TRBV2
length: 18
CDR3: CASSRRGTVRIPTDTQYF
DNA: TGTGCCAGCAGTCGAAGGGGGACAGTCAGAATCCCCACAGATACGCAGTATTTT

D: TRBD1
size: -
J: TRBJ1-2
V: TRBV12-5
length: 14
CDR3: CASGSGQDGYGYTF
DNA: TGTGCTAGTGGTTCGGGACAGGATGGGTATGGCTACACCTTC

D: TRBD2
size: -
J: TRBJ2-7
V: TRBV2
length: 15
CDR3: CASSKTAGVRYEQYF
DNA: TGTGCCAGCAGTAAGACTGCGGGGGTGCGCTACGAGCAGTACTTC

D: -
size: -
J: TRBJ1-6
V: TRBV19
length: 18
CDR3: CASRDLMKESSYNSPLHF
DNA: TGTGCCAGTAGGGACTTGATGAAGGAGAGCTCCTATAATTCACCCCTCCACTTT

D: -
size: -
J: TRBJ1-6
V: TRBV25-1
length: 13
CDR3: CASAQPPNSPLHF
DNA: TGTGCCAGCGCCCAGCCTCCTAATTCACCCCTCCACTTT

D: -
size: -
J: TRBJ1-1
V: TRBV6-6
length: 13
CDR3: CASSWQRNTEAFF
DNA: TGTGCCAGCAGTTGGCAGCGAAACACTGAAGCTTTCTTT

D: -
size: -
J: TRBJ2-5
V: TRBV29-1
length: 11
CDR3: CSVVLVETQYF
DNA: TGCAGCGTTGTGCTAGTTGAGACCCAGTACTTC

D: TRBD1
size: -
J: TRBJ2-1
V: TRBV11-2
length: 17
CDR3: CASSLSPGQGSYNEQFF
DNA: TGTGCCAGCAGCTTATCTCCGGGACAGGGATCCTACAATGAGCAGTTCTTC

D: TRBD1
size: -
J: TRBJ2-1
V: TRBV7-2
length: 15
CDR3: CASRSRDRENNEQFF
DNA: TGTGCCAGCAGGAGCCGGGACAGGGAGAACAATGAGCAGTTCTTC

D: TRBD2
size: -
J: TRBJ2-5
V: TRBV2
length: 15
CDR3: CASRGFSGSTETQYF
DNA: TGTGCCAGCAGAGGGTTTAGCGGGAGTACAGAGACCCAGTACTTC

D: -
size: -
J: TRBJ2-3
V: TRBV7-8
length: 12
CDR3: CASSPRTDTQYF
DNA: TGTGCCAGCAGCCCCCGGACAGATACGCAGTATTTT

D: TRBD1
size: -
J: TRBJ1-2
V: TRBV5-1
length: 14
CDR3: CASSFIDRGYGYTF
DNA: TGCGCCAGCAGCTTCATCGACAGGGGCTATGGCTACACCTTC

D: -
size: -
J: TRBJ2-5
V: TRBV12-2
length: 18
CDR3: CASRLARGSGRVQETQYF
DNA: TGTGCAAGTCGCTTAGCGAGGGGTAGCGGGAGGGTCCAAGAGACCCAGTACTTC

D: -
size: -
J: TRBJ2-5
V: TRBV30
length: 13
CDR3: CAWSMSFQETQYF
DNA: TGTGCCTGGAGTATGTCATTCCAAGAGACCCAGTACTTC

D: -
size: -
J: TRBJ2-2
V: TRBV7-2
length: 15
CDR3: CASSSRDVNTGELFF
DNA: TGTGCCAGCAGCTCCCGGGACGTTAACACCGGGGAGCTGTTTTTT

D: TRBD1
size: -
J: TRBJ2-7
V: TRBV28
length: 12
CDR3: CASGGDRYEQYF
DNA: TGTGCCAGCGGCGGGGACAGGTACGAGCAGTACTTC

D: TRBD2
size: -
J: TRBJ2-3
V: TRBV5-1
length: 17
CDR3: CASSLGLAGGVGDTQYF
DNA: TGCGCCAGCAGCTTGGGCCTAGCGGGAGGTGTTGGAGATACGCAGTATTTT

D: -
size: -
J: TRBJ1-2
V: TRBV7-6
length: 15
CDR3: CASSARGPPHYGYTF
DNA: TGTGCCAGCAGCGCCAGGGGCCCCCCCCACTATGGCTACACCTTC

D: TRBD2
size: -
J: TRBJ2-2
V: TRBV18
length: 15
CDR3: CASSGLAMNTGELFF
DNA: TGTGCCAGCTCCGGACTAGCGATGAACACCGGGGAGCTGTTTTTT